This T cell receptor beta chain was captured in a study of CD8 T cells in ankylosing spondylitis. A few counts support this clonotype. Its target is not known. General study results and limits: With a CD8+ phenotype, disease-linked clones were relatively rare in peripheral blood. What appeared characteristic of ankylosing spondylitis blood was a TCR beta motif of eight highly homologous variants.

The trim removed 4 bases at V and 2 bases at J, leaving 5 bases unmatched. Looked up from germline, CDR1 is SGHRS and CDR2 is YFSETQ. This CDR3 has 15 amino acids. TCRdb passed the 5' RACE reads through MiXCR, listing each CDR3 protein once. The top ten hold roughly a fifth of the sample, which has roughly 700,000 distinct CDR3 sequences, about 20% seen once. The sample taken for sequencing was blood, either unsorted or a sorted T cell fraction (not recorded which). The chain combines TRBV5-1 with TRBJ2-2; TRBD1 agrees at 7 bases. This TCR derives from a male donor with ankylosing spondylitis. The DNA of the CDR3 is TGCGCCAGCAGCGACCGGACAGGAAACACCGGGGAGCTGTTTTTT. It translates to CASSDRTGNTGELFF.